The T cell receptor (beta chain) described here comes from a study of T cells expressing NK-cell markers. On the study more broadly: It was sorted CD3+CD56+NKG2C+, CD3+CD56+NKG2C- and CD3+CD56-NKG2C+ T cells that supplied the TCR beta repertoires. Study-wide points: Whether the expanded NKG2C+ T cell clones recognized HCMV remained unclear. Of the CD8+ T cell pool in 5 to 7 donors, roughly 1.0-8% was accounted for by dominant NKG2C+ clonotypes.

Points on this clonotype: Its cognate antigen is unknown.

UMIs accompanied the 5'RACE template switching by which TCR beta cDNA was made. Each CDR3 protein gets one entry in TCRdb, which reprocessed the 5' RACE reads and gives no DNA. The sample shows 440,000 or so distinct CDR3 sequences, and approximately 6.8% sits with its ten largest clones. Germline V gene sequence: CDR1 SGHRS, CDR2 YFSETQ. This CDR3 is built from 12 residues. The chain employs TRBV5-1 and TRBJ1-1; absent DNA, TCRdb's TRBD1 call cannot be checked. The receptor was derived from a woman between 18 and 69 years old in good health. Sequencing used blood T cells: a sorted CD56 or NKG2C T cell subset, CD4+ or CD8+ T cells, or bulk PBMC T cells (not recorded which). The CDR3 region is CASSVPGTEAFF.